The clone carrying this T cell receptor (beta chain) occurred many times. The data are from a study of T cell repertoires in cytomegalovirus infection. For the study at large: Based on public TCR beta signatures, there were indications of CMV infection and of a matching HLA type.

TCRdb independently ran MiXCR on the reads; one entry per CDR3 protein. Among 250,000 or so distinct CDR3 sequences, roughly 12% were seen once, and the ten largest hold approximately 1.6%. The specimen was PBMCs. The sequence was collected from a human donor in good health (CMV status not recorded). Some clones in this sample may be carry-over from other donors' samples.

CDR3 in DNA: TGCAGCGTCCGAACACGACTAGCGGGAGACGAGACCCAGTACTTC. Its protein product is CSVRTRLAGDETQYF. J is TRBJ2-5 and V is TRBV29-1; 12 nucleotides align to TRBD2. Germline CDR1 is SQVTM and CDR2 is ANQGSEA. This CDR3 has 15 residues. The V segment lost 6 bases and the J segment 5 bases; nucleotides outside the gene matches: 10.